A selection of T cell receptor beta chains follows, all from one sample in a study of early T cells in non-severe SARS-CoV-2 infection. Each CDR3 protein is one row after TCRdb ran MiXCR on the 5' RACE reads. The table includes 40,000 to 55,000 distinct CDR3 sequences, more than 6.5% detected once. Sample: whole blood. The receptors were gathered from an adult who was a healthcare worker with PCR-confirmed SARS-CoV-2 infection or an uninfected control (not recorded which). The CDR3 runs from the conserved cysteine through the conserved F or W. Fields, in order: J gene, clone size, D gene, V gene, CDR3 protein, CDR3 DNA. A D gene is named only where the DNA matches it firmly. Rows give clone size only sometimes, using once, few, many, or a class for an expanded clone.

>TRBJ2-3|few|.|TRBV30
CAWSSPRAADTQYF
TGTGCCTGGAGTTCACCTCGGGCGGCAGATACGCAGTATTTT
>TRBJ1-2|.|.|TRBV19
CASKRAGPNYGYTF
TGTGCCAGCAAAAGGGCGGGACCTAACTATGGCTACACCTTC
>TRBJ2-5|many|TRBD2|TRBV20-1
CSASLAGVSETQYF
TGCAGTGCTAGTCTAGCGGGGGTGTCAGAGACCCAGTACTTC
>TRBJ1-2|many|.|TRBV27
CASSLYPTGYGYTF
TGTGCCAGCAGTTTATATCCGACAGGCTATGGCTACACCTTC
>TRBJ1-2|many|TRBD1|TRBV6-5
CASGPGGAFYGYTF
TGTGCCAGCGGACCAGGGGGCGCGTTCTATGGCTACACCTTC
>TRBJ2-3|many|TRBD1|TRBV30
CAYDRGRGDTDTQYF
TGTGCCTACGACAGGGGGCGCGGAGACACAGATACGCAGTATTTT
>TRBJ1-1|many|.|TRBV30
CAWSGPRNTEAFF
TGTGCCTGGAGTGGTCCGAGGAACACTGAAGCTTTCTTT
>TRBJ1-1|many|TRBD1|TRBV5-1
CASSLGTGRTEAFF
TGCGCCAGCAGCCTAGGGACAGGGCGCACTGAAGCTTTCTTT
>TRBJ2-1|many|TRBD2|TRBV20-1
CSARTSGGIYEQFF
TGCAGTGCAAGGACTAGCGGGGGGATATATGAGCAGTTCTTC
>TRBJ2-3|many|.|TRBV5-4
CASNEGGPLSTDTQYF
TGTGCCAGCAACGAAGGGGGACCTCTTAGCACAGATACGCAGTATTTT
>TRBJ2-7|many|.|TRBV30
CAWSVSGGIEQYF
TGTGCCTGGAGTGTATCAGGAGGTATCGAGCAGTACTTC
>TRBJ1-1|many|.|TRBV12-3/TRBV12-4
CASSPDRMNTEAFF
TGTGCCAGCAGCCCCGACAGAATGAACACTGAAGCTTTCTTT
>TRBJ1-2|few|.|TRBV28
CASSLPGGASYGYTF
TGTGCCAGCAGTTTGCCCGGGGGCGCTAGCTATGGCTACACCTTC
>TRBJ2-2|many|.|TRBV7-2
CASSFTAYTGELFF
TGTGCCAGCAGCTTTACTGCCTACACCGGGGAGCTGTTTTTT
>TRBJ2-5|many|TRBD2|TRBV20-1
CSARDGTSGGRQETQYF
TGCAGTGCTAGAGATGGGACTAGCGGGGGTCGCCAAGAGACCCAGTACTTC
>TRBJ1-6|few|TRBD1|TRBV20-1
CSAATGQSDSPLHF
TGCAGTGCTGCTACGGGACAGTCGGATTCACCCCTCCACTTT
>TRBJ2-5|few|.|TRBV2
CASSERTAQETQYF
TGTGCCAGCAGTGAAAGGACAGCCCAAGAGACCCAGTACTTC
>TRBJ2-3|few|TRBD2|TRBV11-2
CASSPGGSGGYRDTQYF
TGTGCCAGCAGCCCAGGGGGTAGCGGGGGGTATCGAGATACGCAGTATTTT
>TRBJ1-1|medium-sized|.|TRBV5-4
CASSLSRNTEAFF
TGTGCCAGCAGCTTGAGCAGGAACACTGAAGCTTTCTTT
>TRBJ1-5|few|.|TRBV24-1
CATSDPSVLNQPQHF
TGTGCCACCAGTGATCCTAGCGTACTCAATCAGCCCCAGCATTTT
>TRBJ1-5|many|TRBD1|TRBV20-1
CSARAGTGSQPQHF
TGCAGTGCTAGGGCCGGGACAGGGTCTCAGCCCCAGCATTTT
>TRBJ2-7|many|.|TRBV20-1
CSARDRVGNEQYF
TGCAGTGCTAGAGACAGGGTGGGTAACGAGCAGTACTTC
>TRBJ2-7|many|TRBD1|TRBV18
CASSPLMGQSYEQYF
TGTGCCAGCTCACCACTGATGGGACAGTCCTACGAGCAGTACTTC
>TRBJ2-2|many|.|TRBV3-1
CASSQDRWIFANTGELFF
TGTGCCAGCAGCCAAGATCGCTGGATTTTCGCGAACACCGGGGAGCTGTTTTTT
>TRBJ2-7|.|.|TRBV20-1
CSASGLVDYEQYF
TGCAGTGCTAGTGGTCTAGTCGACTACGAGCAGTACTTC
>TRBJ2-7|.|.|TRBV3-1
CASSQVRARGYEQYF
TGTGCCAGCAGCCAAGTCAGGGCGCGGGGCTACGAGCAGTACTTC
>TRBJ2-7|.|.|TRBV12-3/TRBV12-4
CASSSAEVEQYF
TGTGCCAGCAGTTCCGCGGAGGTCGAGCAGTACTTC
>TRBJ2-7|.|TRBD1|TRBV15
CATIQGANNYEQYF
TGTGCCACCATTCAGGGGGCGAATAACTACGAGCAGTACTTC
>TRBJ1-5|few|.|TRBV7-6
CASSLGGASNQPQHF
TGTGCCAGCAGCTTAGGGGGGGCAAGCAATCAGCCCCAGCATTTT
>TRBJ1-2|few|.|TRBV18
CASSPEKMNYGYTF
TGTGCCAGCTCACCAGAGAAAATGAACTATGGCTACACCTTC
>TRBJ2-7|.|.|TRBV7-9
CASSLPYGPYEQYF
TGTGCCAGCAGCTTGCCCTACGGGCCCTACGAGCAGTACTTC
>TRBJ2-7|.|TRBD1|TRBV27
CASARDRVFEQYF
TGTGCCAGCGCCCGGGACAGGGTCTTCGAGCAGTACTTC
>TRBJ1-1|many|.|TRBV12-3/TRBV12-4
CASSLWGATEAFF
TGTGCCAGCAGCCTTTGGGGGGCCACTGAAGCTTTCTTT
>TRBJ1-1|.|.|TRBV7-2
CASSRQSGTHGEAFF
TGTGCCAGCAGCCGCCAGTCCGGGACACACGGTGAAGCTTTCTTT
>TRBJ1-5|many|TRBD1|TRBV2
CASSQQGISNQPQHF
TGTGCCAGCAGCCAACAGGGGATAAGCAATCAGCCCCAGCATTTT
>TRBJ2-5|.|.|TRBV10-1
CASSESTGQETQYF
TGCGCCAGCAGTGAGTCGACAGGTCAAGAGACCCAGTACTTC